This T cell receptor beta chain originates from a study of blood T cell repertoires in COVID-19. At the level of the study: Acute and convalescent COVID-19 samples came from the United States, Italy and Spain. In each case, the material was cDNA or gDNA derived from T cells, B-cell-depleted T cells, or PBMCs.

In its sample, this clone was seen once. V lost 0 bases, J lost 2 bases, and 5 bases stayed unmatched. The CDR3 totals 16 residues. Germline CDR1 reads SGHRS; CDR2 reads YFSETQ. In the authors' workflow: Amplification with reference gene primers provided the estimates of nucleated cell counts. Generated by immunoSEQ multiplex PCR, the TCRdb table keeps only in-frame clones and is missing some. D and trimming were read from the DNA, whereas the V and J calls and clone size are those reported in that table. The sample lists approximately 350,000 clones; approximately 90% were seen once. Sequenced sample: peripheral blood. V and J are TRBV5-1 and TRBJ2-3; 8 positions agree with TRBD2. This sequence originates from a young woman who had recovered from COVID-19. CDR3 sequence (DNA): TGCGCCAGCAGCTTGGGGCCGGGAGGGTACACAGATACGCAGTATTTT. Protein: CASSLGPGGYTDTQYF.